This T cell receptor beta chain was found in a study of human T cells and chemical hapten exposure (TCRdb year 2021). About the full investigation: For sensitization, 2% DPC in acetone was applied to a roughly 2 cm by roughly 2 cm area of upper inner arm skin. Patch tests used Finn chambers with 0.01% DPC on the upper back, scored after 6 days by International Contact Dermatitis Research Group standards. Libraries were pooled for sequencing, and per-sample TCR yields varied mainly because of small differences in library volumes within the pool. Nearly 30 alopecia patients provided blood for TCR sequencing at one to four time points (pre-sensitization, 2, 6 and 24 weeks). Patient blood was sampled pre-sensitization (week 0) and at 2, 6 and about 24 weeks after DPC sensitization. This study followed changes in the peripheral blood TCR repertoire in vivo during primary and secondary sensitization of alopecia patients to the hapten diphenylcyclopropenone (DPC). The mostly female patient cohort included alopecia areata with under or over 50% scalp involvement, alopecia totalis and alopecia universalis. Throughout the study period of roughly five months, patients also received therapeutic DPC doses to the scalp every week. Study-wide findings and limitations: Significantly more large CDR3 similarity clusters were formed by expanded TCRs than by pre-sensitization or healthy control sets, consistent with antigen-driven responses. Repeated subsampling changed both the strength of the expansion versus patch-test correlation and the threshold at which the correlation became significant. The number of TCRs above 1 in 1000 frequency did not change with DPC sensitization; there was no evidence of global repertoire structure alterations. All patients had alopecia, a presumed autoimmune disease, so their immune response might differ from that of healthy individuals. The number of PT1 expanded TCRs positively correlated with patch test score, significant at thresholds 8, 16 and 32 but not 4.

This clonotype was recorded at least ten times. The target of this receptor is not known. Per-nucleotide qualities are absent, and no much larger clonotype sits a single base away. Libraries were constructed by RACE. For sequencing, a NextSeq 500 was employed. During library preparation, unique molecular identifiers were attached to individual cDNA molecules so that TCRs could be counted in a quantitative, reproducible way. From each blood RNA sample, both TCR alpha and TCR beta chains were sequenced. As for the authors' bioinformatics: The median number of TCRs per sample was 85,000 to 100,000, ranging from 23,224 to 690,600. The Decombinator software suite was used to annotate the V, J and CDR3 of the TCR reads. For PS versus PT1 abundance plots, all samples were subsampled to the same number of TCRs (28,000). Expanded TCRs were defined as absent before sensitization and observed at least eight times at the 2-week time point. The public reads were quality trimmed at Q25 with fastp and then assembled into clones with MiXCR by TCRdb, keeping productive beta chains. Duplicate CDR3 protein sequences are folded into a single record with the most common DNA and genes. The V and J calls were determined by TCRdb, not by the authors. The sample contains roughly 100,000 distinct CDR3 sequences, less than 14% of them found a single time. Approximately 3.3% of the sample is in the top ten clones.

The time point label on this specimen signifies: pre-sensitization, week 0. Taken with the paper, the label for treatment or condition translates to: therapeutic diphenylcyclopropenone sensitization with weekly scalp DPC. At every patch-test visit, the blood draw took place before the patch test was put on. Patients were considered eligible if aged 18 to 70, diagnosed with alopecia and deemed suitable for DPC therapy, and patients were excluded if pregnant. Unfractionated whole blood was collected in Tempus Blood RNA tubes, and total RNA was extracted from that blood. V gives up 0 bases and J gives up 3 bases, and the segment between their germline ends measures 11 bases. CDR1 is given as DFQATT and CDR2 as SNEGSKA, both from the germline V gene (reference sequence). The CDR3 runs 15 residues from the cysteine to the phenylalanine. The sequence is cut down to CDR3 DNA, 45 bases in frame from base 1.

The TCR comes from a woman in her fifties or sixties with alopecia areata. Some clones in this sample may be carry-over from other donors' samples. This specimen consisted of whole blood, obtained in connection with sensitization to the hapten diphenylcyclopropenone (DPC). In this chain, TRBV20-1 is recombined with TRBJ2-2; the D gene cannot be resolved reliably. The sequenced DNA is TGCAGTGCTAGAGATCTCCGGTCCCACACCGGGGAGCTGTTTTTT. Translated, it gives CSARDLRSHTGELFF.